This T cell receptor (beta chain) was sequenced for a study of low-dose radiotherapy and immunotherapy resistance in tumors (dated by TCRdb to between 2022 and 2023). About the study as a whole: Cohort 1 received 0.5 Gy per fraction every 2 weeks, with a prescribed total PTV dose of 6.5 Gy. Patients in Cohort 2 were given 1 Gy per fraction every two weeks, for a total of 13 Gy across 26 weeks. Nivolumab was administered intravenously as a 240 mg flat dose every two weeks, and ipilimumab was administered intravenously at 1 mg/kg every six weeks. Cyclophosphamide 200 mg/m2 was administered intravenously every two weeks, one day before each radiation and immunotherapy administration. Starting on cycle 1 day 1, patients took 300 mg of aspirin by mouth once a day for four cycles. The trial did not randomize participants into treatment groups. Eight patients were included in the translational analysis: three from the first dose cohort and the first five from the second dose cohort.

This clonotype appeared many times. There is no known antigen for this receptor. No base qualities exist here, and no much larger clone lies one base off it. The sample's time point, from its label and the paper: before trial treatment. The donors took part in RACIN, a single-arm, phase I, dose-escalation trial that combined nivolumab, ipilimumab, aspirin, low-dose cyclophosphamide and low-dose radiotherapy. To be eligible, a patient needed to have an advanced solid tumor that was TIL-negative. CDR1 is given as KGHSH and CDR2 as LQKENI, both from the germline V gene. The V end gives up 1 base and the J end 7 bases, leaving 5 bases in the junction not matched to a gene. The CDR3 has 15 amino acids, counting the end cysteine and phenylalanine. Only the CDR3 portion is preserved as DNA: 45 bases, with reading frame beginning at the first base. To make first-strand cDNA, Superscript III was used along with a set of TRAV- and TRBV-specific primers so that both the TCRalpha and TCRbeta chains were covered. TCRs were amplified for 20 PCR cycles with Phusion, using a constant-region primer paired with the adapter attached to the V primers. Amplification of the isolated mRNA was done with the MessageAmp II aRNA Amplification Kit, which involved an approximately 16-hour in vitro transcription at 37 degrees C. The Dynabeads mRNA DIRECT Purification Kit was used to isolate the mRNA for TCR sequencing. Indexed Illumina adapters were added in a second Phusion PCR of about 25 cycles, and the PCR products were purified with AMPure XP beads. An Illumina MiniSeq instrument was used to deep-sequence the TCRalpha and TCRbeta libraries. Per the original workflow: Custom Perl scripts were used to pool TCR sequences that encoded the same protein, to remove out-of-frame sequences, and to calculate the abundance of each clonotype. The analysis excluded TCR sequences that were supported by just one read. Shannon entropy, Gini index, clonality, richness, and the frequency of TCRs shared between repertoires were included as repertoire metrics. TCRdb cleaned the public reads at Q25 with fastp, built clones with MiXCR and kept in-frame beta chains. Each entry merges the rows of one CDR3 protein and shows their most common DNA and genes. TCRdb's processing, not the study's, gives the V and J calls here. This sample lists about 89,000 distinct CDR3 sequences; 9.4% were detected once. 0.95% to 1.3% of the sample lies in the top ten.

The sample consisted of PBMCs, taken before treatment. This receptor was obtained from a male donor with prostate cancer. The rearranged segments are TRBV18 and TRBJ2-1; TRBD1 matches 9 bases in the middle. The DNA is TGTGCCAGCTCACCACAAGGGACAGGGACAAATGAGCAGTTCTTC. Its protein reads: CASSPQGTGTNEQFF. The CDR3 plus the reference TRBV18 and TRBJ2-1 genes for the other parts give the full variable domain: NAGVMQNPRHLVRRRGQEARLRCSPMKGHSHVYWYRQLPEEGLKFMVYLQKENIIDESGMPKERFSAEFPKEGPSILRIQQVVRGDSAAYFCASSPQGTGTNEQFFGPGTRLTVL.